The clone carrying this TCR beta chain was seen a few times. The antigen remains unidentified. The data were obtained in a study of beta chain features in type 1 diabetes. Study at large: There was similarity between patients and healthy donors in age, gender and cell yields. Across the samples, some 99 million sorted cells were examined in total. Study-wide results and caveats: PCR may have favored shorter templates equally in patients and controls. In every one of the four CD4+ subsets, TCRB CDR3s were moderately but significantly shorter in Type 1 diabetes patients. Patients showed naive, central memory and Treg TCRB repertoires that appeared more similar than those of healthy donors.

As every portion of the isolated RNA was reverse transcribed, the sequencing read expressed TCRB transcripts. TCRdb keeps only in-frame clones here, not all; method: immunoSEQ multiplex PCR. The sample records 300,000 to 400,000 clones, roughly 12% being singletons. Germline V gives CDR1 SGHVS, CDR2 FNYEAQ. This CDR3 region has 16 residues. Trimming at V came to 0 bases and at J to 0 bases, leaving 3 bases not matched to a gene. The TCR comes from a woman aged 18-29 years with type 1 diabetes. The J gene is TRBJ2-3, the V gene TRBV7-6; 7 nucleotides match TRBD1. The material sequenced was naive CD4+ T cells from blood. The CDR3 region is CASSLAYRGSTDTQYF. DNA of the CDR3: TGTGCCAGCAGCTTAGCCTACAGGGGTAGCACAGATACGCAGTATTTT.